A selection of T cell receptor beta chains follows, all from one sample in a study of early T cells in non-severe SARS-CoV-2 infection. TCRdb recomputed calls from the 5' RACE reads with MiXCR, one row per CDR3 protein. Among 63,000 or so distinct CDR3 sequences listed, about an eighth were seen once. Sequencing used whole blood, obtained at baseline. The receptors derive from an adult who was a healthcare worker with PCR-confirmed SARS-CoV-2 infection or an uninfected control (not recorded which). The CDR3 runs from the conserved cysteine through the conserved F or W.

J gene	V gene	CDR3 protein
TRBJ2-4	TRBV24-1	CATDRAAKNIQYF
TRBJ2-2	TRBV7-8	CASSPRTSGGGTGELFF
TRBJ2-3	TRBV7-2	CASSLVSGTTDTQYF
TRBJ1-4	TRBV7-9	CASRPTNYNEKLFF
TRBJ2-3	TRBV29-1	CSVAAGPTDTQYF
TRBJ1-5	TRBV2	CASSQQGDQPQHF
TRBJ2-7	TRBV4-1	CASSQPDREAYEQYF
TRBJ1-5	TRBV28	CASSSGTGGNQPQHF
TRBJ1-1	TRBV6-6	CASSYREVNTEAFF
TRBJ1-1	TRBV2	CASSLRNTEAFF
TRBJ2-4	TRBV3-1	CASSHRSSGRAQIAKNIQYF
TRBJ2-3	TRBV20-1	CSAPPGQRINADTQYF
TRBJ2-7	TRBV7-2	CASSLANTYEQYF
TRBJ2-3	TRBV6-2/TRBV6-3	CASSYRVGGDTQYF
TRBJ2-7	TRBV7-8	CASSRPGYEQYF
TRBJ1-1	TRBV13	CASSLRRQGVTEAFF
TRBJ2-5	TRBV5-1	CASSLDPSGGGETQYF
TRBJ2-3	TRBV5-1	CASRTPGGHDSTDTQYF
TRBJ2-5	TRBV4-2	CASSLGGGAGETQYF
TRBJ1-2	TRBV7-2	CASSFYRGGYGYTF
TRBJ2-3	TRBV6-4	CASSAGTSTDTQYF
TRBJ2-3	TRBV19	CASSIGWDRATDTQYF
TRBJ2-7	TRBV6-6	CASSYSEFSYEQYF
TRBJ2-7	TRBV20-1	CSADDRDYEQYF
TRBJ2-1	TRBV6-5	CASSYGPGKSRNEQFF
TRBJ2-3	TRBV5-1	CASSLAAGGPDTQYF
TRBJ2-3	TRBV25-1	CASSDRSDSSTDTQYF
TRBJ2-1	TRBV4-3	CASSQDISGEQFF
TRBJ2-2	TRBV5-4	CASSSAGVNTGELFF
TRBJ2-5	TRBV14	CASSRQYQETQYF
TRBJ2-2	TRBV5-1	CASTTGGLVFAGELFF